The TCR beta chain under discussion was sequenced for a study of T cells in Graves' hyperthyroidism and ophthalmopathy. Many counts were recorded for this clonotype. CDR1 is MNHEY, CDR2 SVGEGT, per germline. The V and J ends lost 6 bases and 11 bases respectively, with 17 bases between them. This CDR3 spans 13 amino acids. It was RNA transcripts that yielded the amplified TCR beta CDR3 regions. First-round RT-PCR targeting the TCR CDR3 was performed with the HTBI primer set. TCRdb passed the multiplex PCR reads through MiXCR, listing each CDR3 protein once. The sample shows roughly 420,000 distinct CDR3 sequences, roughly an eighth of them seen only once.

This chain uses TRBV6-2 or TRBV6-3 with TRBJ1-5, with D tentatively TRBD1 (6 bases). The sequenced sample consisted of blood. This TCR derives from a woman between 18 and 29 years old with Graves' hyperthyroidism. The CDR3 reads CASSRDTSGAQHF. CDR3 DNA: TGTGCCAGCAGCCGGGACACCTCCGGAGCCCAGCATTTT.